A selection of T cell receptor beta chains follows, all from one sample in a study of blood T cell repertoires in COVID-19. The repertoire was sequenced with immunoSEQ multiplex PCR; TCRdb's copy has only in-frame clones and lacks some. The profile covers about 190,000 clones, with roughly 84% appearing a single time and under 4% taken by the ten largest. The sequenced sample was PBMCs or T cells enriched from blood (not recorded which). These receptors came from a woman aged 25 to 45 who had been exposed to COVID-19. The conserved cysteine and the conserved F or W are not part of the CDR3 here. Clone size is not always given. Where it is, it says once, few, many or a class for expanded clones.

v_gene,j_gene,abundance,CDR3aa
TRBV9,TRBJ2-4,.,ASSESGKPNIQY
TRBV4-1,TRBJ2-3,.,ASSQEGAPDTQY
TRBV10-3,TRBJ2-7,.,AISDPGRRGYEQY
TRBV7-2,TRBJ2-5,.,ASSLDFQETQY
TRBV11-3,TRBJ2-7,.,ASSWEWGDEQY
TRBV5-1,TRBJ2-7,.,ASTGSSYEQY
TRBV2,TRBJ1-5,few,ASSGQGGNQPQH
TRBV12-3/TRBV12-4,TRBJ2-1,.,ASSHYNEQF
TRBV3-1/TRBV3-2,TRBJ1-4,.,ASSLTGAPNEKLF
TRBV2,TRBJ1-2,.,ASRWTGGDYGYT
TRBV6-2/TRBV6-3,TRBJ1-5,.,ASSYSGGPGNQPQH
TRBV5-6,TRBJ1-2,.,ASSGEGTEGYGYT
TRBV5-6,TRBJ2-2,few,ASSLGTENTGELF
TRBV5-4,TRBJ2-2,.,ASSSRGSGELF
TRBV27,TRBJ2-3,.,ASSSTQGYTDTQY
TRBV19,TRBJ1-1,.,ASWREKNTEAF
TRBV7-6,TRBJ2-5,.,ASSLDPGRQETQY
TRBV5-1,TRBJ1-1,.,ASSVPPGNTEAF
TRBV6-2/TRBV6-3,TRBJ2-7,.,ASSSYSSYEQY
TRBV7-2,TRBJ1-1,once,ASSLGGGPEAF
TRBV7-8,TRBJ1-6,once,ASSPDRDYSPLH
TRBV14,TRBJ2-2,.,ASSPRFGELF
TRBV4-3,TRBJ2-5,.,ASSQGGGGAGTQY
TRBV20-1,TRBJ2-7,.,SAAGLYEQY
TRBV18,TRBJ1-1,once,ASSPEVGRNTEAF
TRBV6-5,TRBJ1-6,.,ASSRTGMGSPLH
TRBV18,TRBJ1-1,.,ASSPSEGPAF
TRBV7-3,TRBJ2-7,.,ASSLIGRDGQGFSRQY
TRBV2,TRBJ2-3,.,ASGSGPDTQY
TRBV5-8,TRBJ1-6,.,ATDLQGYSSPLH
TRBV11-2,TRBJ1-2,.,ASSSGTEDYGYT
TRBV11-2,TRBJ1-2,.,ASSLGQGDYGYT
TRBV19,TRBJ2-1,.,ASSIAQGSSYNEQF
TRBV2,TRBJ1-1,.,ASSIGQGGTEAF
TRBV5-5,TRBJ2-1,once,ASSLDRGGGRSSYNEQF
TRBV12-5,TRBJ2-1,.,ASGLGDRVYNEQF
TRBV24-1,TRBJ1-5,.,ATSAPRQGSNQPQH
TRBV10-3,TRBJ1-6,.,AIRQNYNSPLH
TRBV25-1,TRBJ2-5,.,ASSAMGQGRETQY
TRBV7-8,TRBJ1-5,few,ASSLRAGPNQPQH
TRBV5-4,TRBJ2-5,.,ASSFMGGETQY
TRBV4-2,TRBJ2-3,.,ASSQLGGADTQY
TRBV6-5,TRBJ1-5,.,ASSFLGLTNQPQH
TRBV7-8,TRBJ1-4,.,ASSLVWTGGSEKLF
TRBV29-1,TRBJ2-7,once,SVAGTSGDGYEQY
TRBV6-5,TRBJ1-5,many,AIVTGEYQPQH
TRBV11-2,TRBJ2-7,.,ASSLTSGTGGGEQY
TRBV7-2,TRBJ2-1,.,ASSAHRLDNEQF
TRBV6-5,TRBJ1-2,once,ASTLPGQNYGYT
TRBV11-2,TRBJ2-7,.,ASSLEAGMSSYEQY
TRBV10-2,TRBJ1-5,.,ASSELRDFRGNQPQH
TRBV19,TRBJ2-2,.,ASSRDRATGELF
TRBV6-5,TRBJ2-7,.,ASTKRGYSYEQY
TRBV18,TRBJ1-2,.,ASSPSTDNYGYT